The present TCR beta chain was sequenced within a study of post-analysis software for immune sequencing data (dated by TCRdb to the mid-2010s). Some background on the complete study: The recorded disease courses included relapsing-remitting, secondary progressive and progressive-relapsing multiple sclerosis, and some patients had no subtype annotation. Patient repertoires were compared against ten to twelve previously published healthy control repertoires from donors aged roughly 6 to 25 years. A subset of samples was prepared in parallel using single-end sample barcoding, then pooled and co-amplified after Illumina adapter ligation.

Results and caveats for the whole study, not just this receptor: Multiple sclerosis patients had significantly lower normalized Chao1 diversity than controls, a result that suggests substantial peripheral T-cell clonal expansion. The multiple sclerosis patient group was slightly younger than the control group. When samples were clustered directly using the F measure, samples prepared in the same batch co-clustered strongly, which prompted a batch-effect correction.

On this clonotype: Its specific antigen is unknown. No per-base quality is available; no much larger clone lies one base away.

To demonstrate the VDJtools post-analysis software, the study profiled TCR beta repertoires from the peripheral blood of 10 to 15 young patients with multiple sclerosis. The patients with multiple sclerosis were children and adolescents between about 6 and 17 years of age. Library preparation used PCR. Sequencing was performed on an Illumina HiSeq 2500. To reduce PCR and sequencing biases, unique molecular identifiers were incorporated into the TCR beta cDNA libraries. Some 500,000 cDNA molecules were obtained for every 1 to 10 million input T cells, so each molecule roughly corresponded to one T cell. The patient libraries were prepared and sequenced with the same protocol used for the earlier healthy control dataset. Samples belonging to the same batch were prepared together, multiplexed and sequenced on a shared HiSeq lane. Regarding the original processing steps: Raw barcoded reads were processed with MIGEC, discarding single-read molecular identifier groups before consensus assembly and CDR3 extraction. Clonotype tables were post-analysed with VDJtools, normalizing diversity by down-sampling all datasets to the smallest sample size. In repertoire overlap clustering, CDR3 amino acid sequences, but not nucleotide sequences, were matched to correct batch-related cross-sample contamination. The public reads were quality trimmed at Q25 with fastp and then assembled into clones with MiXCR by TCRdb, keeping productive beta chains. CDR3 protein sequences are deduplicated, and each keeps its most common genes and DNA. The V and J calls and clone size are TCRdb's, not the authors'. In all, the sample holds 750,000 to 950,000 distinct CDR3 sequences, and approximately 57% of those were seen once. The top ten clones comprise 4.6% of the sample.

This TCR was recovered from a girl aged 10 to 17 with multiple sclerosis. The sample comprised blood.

The DNA is as follows: TGCGCCAGCAGGCGGAACACCGGGACTAGCGCACCGCAGTACTTC. Translated, this gives CASRRNTGTSAPQYF. This sequence uses TRBV5-1 and TRBJ2-7, with 10 bases aligning to TRBD2. The CDR3 starts with the cysteine, ends with the phenylalanine, and has 15 residues. Of all the DNA, just the CDR3 is kept, 45 bases in frame from base 1. The germline V gene specifies SGHRS as CDR1 and YFSETQ as CDR2. Ends trimmed: V by 5 bases, J by 9 bases; bases unmatched to a gene: 14. Outside the CDR3, residues come from the reference TRBV5-1 and TRBJ2-7 proteins, so the full variable domain is: KAGVTQTPRYLIKTRGQQVTLSCSPISGHRSVSWYQQTPGQGLQFLFEYFSETQRNKGNFPGRFSGRQFSNSRSEMNVSTLELGDSALYLCASRRNTGTSAPQYFGPGTRLTVT.